The 5 T cell receptor beta chains in this list originate from one sample, sequenced in a study of control samples from healthy donors and cancer patients. Here immunoSEQ multiplex PCR was the method, and the copy in TCRdb shows in-frame clones only, minus some. Among about 89,000 clones listed, 86% were seen once. Sequencing input: blood. Receptors were obtained from a man aged 25 to 45 in good health.

The chain joins TRBV2 to TRBJ2-3; tentatively, D is TRBD1 or TRBD2 (5 bases each). Germline-derived CDR1 and CDR2 are SNHLY and FYNNEI. V was clipped by 11 bases and J by 1 base, with 13 bases between them. This CDR3 is 13 amino acids long. As DNA, the CDR3 is TGTGCCGGGGGTCAGGGCCGCACAGATACGCAGTATTTT. It translates to CAGGQGRTDTQYF.

The chain is built from TRBV4-1 and TRBJ1-1; D gene ambiguous. The CDR3 contains 14 residues. CDR1 and CDR2 from the germline V gene are MGHRA and YSYEKL. V gave up 4 bases and J gave up 0 bases, with 9 bases separating them. Here the CDR3 DNA reads TGCGCCAGCAGCCTAATGATTATGAACACTGAAGCTTTCTTT. It translates to CASSLMIMNTEAFF.

This chain uses TRBV6-1 with TRBJ2-5, with 12 nucleotides matching TRBD2. With 4 bases clipped from V and 5 bases from J, the junction kept 11 bases outside the gene matches. CDR1 and CDR2 from the germline V gene are MNHNS and SASEGT. The CDR3 is 17 amino acids. CDR3 coding DNA: TGTGCCAGCAGTGCCTTGACTAGCGGGGGCCCCGGGGAGACCCAGTACTTC. Translation gives CASSALTSGGPGETQYF.

As for this clone: The germline gene is not matched at one end of the junction; a read error may be the cause. This chain links TRBV4-2 with TRBJ1-1; 10 nucleotides agree with TRBD1. There are 14 residues in the CDR3. Germline assignment: CDR1 LGHNA and CDR2 YNFKEQ. The CDR3 nucleotides are TGTGCCAGCAGCGCGGGACAGGGGAACGCTGAAGCTTTCTTT. Its translation: CASSAGQGNAEAFF.

The chain uses TRBV7-2 and TRBJ2-2; TRBD2 matches 12 bases. The CDR3 length is 17 residues. V was pared by 5 bases and J by 5 bases, with 9 bases of the junction left unmatched. CDR1 SGHTA and CDR2 FQGNSA come from the germline V gene. The CDR3 reads CASSPPSGGARTGELFF. The CDR3, as DNA: TGTGCCAGCAGCCCGCCTAGCGGGGGGGCACGAACCGGGGAGCTGTTTTTT. The complete variable domain, with remaining parts taken from reference TRBV7-2 and TRBJ2-2, reads GAGVSQSPSNKVTEKGKDVELRCDPISGHTALYWYRQSLGQGLEFLIYFQGNSAPDKSGLPSDRFSAERTGGSVSTLTIQRTQQEDSAVYLCASSPPSGGARTGELFFGEGSRLTVL.